This is a list of T cell receptor beta chains from one sample in a study of early T cells in non-severe SARS-CoV-2 infection. MiXCR was run by TCRdb on the 5' RACE reads, yielding one entry per CDR3 protein. Among 85,000 to 100,000 distinct CDR3 sequences, 15% to 20% were seen once, and the ten largest hold about 5%. Here the sequenced sample was whole blood, taken at baseline. These receptors were obtained from an adult who was a healthcare worker with PCR-confirmed SARS-CoV-2 infection or an uninfected control (not recorded which). Both conserved end residues are part of each CDR3. A D gene is named only where the DNA matches it firmly.

v_gene: TRBV2; d_gene: -; j_gene: TRBJ2-7; CDR3aa: CASSAGQIEQYF
v_gene: TRBV18; d_gene: -; j_gene: TRBJ1-1; CDR3aa: CASSQQVNTEAFF
v_gene: TRBV12-3/TRBV12-4; d_gene: TRBD1; j_gene: TRBJ2-7; CDR3aa: CASSEDRREQYF
v_gene: TRBV24-1; d_gene: -; j_gene: TRBJ2-5; CDR3aa: CATSDLRFGGQETQYF
v_gene: TRBV7-2; d_gene: TRBD1; j_gene: TRBJ2-7; CDR3aa: CASSPRNRGLSGEQYF
v_gene: TRBV4-2; d_gene: -; j_gene: TRBJ2-1; CDR3aa: CASSQDERYEQFF
v_gene: TRBV2; d_gene: -; j_gene: TRBJ2-1; CDR3aa: CASSEQARGNEQFF
v_gene: TRBV7-2; d_gene: -; j_gene: TRBJ2-1; CDR3aa: CASSPRRRDNEQFF
v_gene: TRBV6-6; d_gene: TRBD2; j_gene: TRBJ2-5; CDR3aa: CASSLAGAGQETQYF
v_gene: TRBV13; d_gene: -; j_gene: TRBJ2-1; CDR3aa: CASSSDSYNEQFF
v_gene: TRBV12-3/TRBV12-4; d_gene: -; j_gene: TRBJ1-2; CDR3aa: CASSLASGGNDGYTF
v_gene: TRBV9; d_gene: -; j_gene: TRBJ1-6; CDR3aa: CASSKGSLVKGPLHF
v_gene: TRBV6-5; d_gene: -; j_gene: TRBJ2-4; CDR3aa: CASSYSNIQYF
v_gene: TRBV7-2; d_gene: TRBD2; j_gene: TRBJ2-7; CDR3aa: CASSYLAGESYEQYF
v_gene: TRBV27; d_gene: TRBD2; j_gene: TRBJ2-1; CDR3aa: CASSSPQGLALNEQFF
v_gene: TRBV7-2; d_gene: -; j_gene: TRBJ2-7; CDR3aa: CASSLGRPNYEQYF
v_gene: TRBV12-3/TRBV12-4; d_gene: -; j_gene: TRBJ2-1; CDR3aa: CASSLTQGITNEQFF
v_gene: TRBV5-4; d_gene: -; j_gene: TRBJ2-1; CDR3aa: CASSPGTLENEQFF